The TCR beta chain under discussion was sequenced for a study of cytomegalovirus exposure and HLA in healthy donors. Study summary: Earlier results showed almost 120 million unique TCR beta sequences derived from approximately 170 million T cells. Study observations and caveats: Common viral pathogens (according to a later analysis) appeared linked to several of the most significant clusters. A previous analysis found most TCR beta V segments productive roughly 87% or roughly 30% of the time.

CDR3 length: 15 amino acids. Looked up from germline, CDR1 is MNHNS and CDR2 is SASEGT. Trimming removed 8 bases at V and 4 bases at J, with 19 bases between. PCR amplification relied on 60 Vbeta primers (plus 13 Jbeta primers). TCRdb keeps only in-frame clones here, not all; method: immunoSEQ multiplex PCR. The sample lists fewer than 150,000 clones; around 75% were seen once. This clone has just a few counts. Its antigen remains unidentified. The sample consisted of PBMCs. The sequence was obtained from a man aged 25 to 40 in good health and CMV-seronegative. This sequence joins TRBV6-1 and TRBJ2-3, with D maybe TRBD2 (6 bases). CDR3: CASRWERESPDTQYF. CDR3 DNA: TGTGCCAGCCGTTGGGAACGGGAGTCACCAGATACGCAGTATTTT.